This T cell receptor beta chain derives from a study of blood T cell repertoires in COVID-19. Study-level information: Sites in the United States, Italy and Spain provided acute and convalescent COVID-19 samples. T cells, B-cell-depleted T cells, or PBMCs provided the cDNA or gDNA that served as material.

Original handling: Reference gene primers were amplified, and this amplification served to estimate nucleated cell counts. Libraries were prepared by immunoSEQ multiplex PCR; TCRdb keeps only in-frame clonotypes and omits some of them. For V, J and clone size, that table is used; D and trimming come from the DNA. Among approximately 170,000 clones, roughly four fifths were seen once, and the ten largest hold 6.5% to 8.5%. Trimming shortened V by 1 base and J by 8 bases, and 9 bases separated the two germline ends. Germline CDR1 reads GTSNPN; CDR2 reads SVGIG (reference sequence). This CDR3 region has 12 residues. Seattle's cohort entered during active infection and was followed longitudinally.

This chain links TRBV30 with TRBJ2-1, with D tentatively TRBD1 (5 bases). Source material: peripheral blood. This receptor was taken from a woman between 65 and 79 years old with COVID-19, enrolled during active disease. CDR3: CAWSGKGDEQFF. In nucleotides, the CDR3 is TGTGCCTGGAGTGGAAAAGGGGATGAGCAGTTCTTC.